A selection of T cell receptor beta chains follows, all from one sample in a study of blood T cell repertoires in COVID-19. Profiling relied on immunoSEQ multiplex PCR, and the TCRdb table lists in-frame clones only, not all of them. Among some 200,000 clones listed, nearly 90% were seen once. The sample comprised peripheral blood. These receptors were taken from a man aged 55 to 70 with active or convalescent COVID-19. Each CDR3 is given with its conserved first and last residue. D genes are given only for firm matches. Only part of the rows carry a size: once, few, many, or a class if the clone is expanded.

j_gene | v_gene | abundance | d_gene | CDR3aa | CDR3nt
TRBJ1-1 | TRBV6-5 | . | TRBD1 | CASSYPTGANTEAFF | TGTGCCAGCAGTTACCCTACAGGGGCAAACACTGAAGCTTTCTTT
TRBJ2-2 | TRBV6-5 | . | . | CASSYSVARGTGELFF | TGTGCCAGCAGTTACTCAGTGGCTCGTGGCACCGGGGAGCTGTTTTTT
TRBJ1-1 | TRBV18 | . | . | CASSPRVGQSAFF | TGTGCCAGCTCACCACGGGTGGGACAATCAGCTTTCTTT
TRBJ1-6 | TRBV5-8 | . | . | CASSSSARGNSPLHF | TGTGCCAGCAGTTCATCGGCCAGGGGTAATTCACCCCTCCACTTT
TRBJ2-7 | TRBV6-5 | . | . | CASRRDILAYEQYF | TGTGCCAGCAGACGGGACATCTTAGCCTACGAGCAGTACTTC
TRBJ1-1 | TRBV19 | . | . | CASSQGSLNTEAFF | TGTGCCAGTAGTCAGGGTTCCTTGAACACTGAAGCTTTCTTT
TRBJ2-1 | TRBV6-5 | . | TRBD1 | CASSYGTGGWNEQFF | TGTGCCAGCAGTTACGGGACAGGGGGTTGGAATGAGCAGTTCTTC
TRBJ1-4 | TRBV9 | . | . | CASSASTATNEKLFF | TGTGCCAGCAGCGCATCGACAGCAACTAATGAAAAACTGTTTTTT
TRBJ2-5 | TRBV2 | . | . | CASGAGGTKTQYF | TGTGCCAGCGGCGCTGGGGGCACGAAGACCCAGTACTTC
TRBJ2-5 | TRBV6-1 | . | TRBD2 | CASSDPFRLSGGAETQYF | TGTGCCAGCAGTGACCCGTTCCGACTTAGCGGGGGGGCAGAGACCCAGTACTTC
TRBJ2-3 | TRBV10-3 | . | TRBD1 | CAISMTGVTDTQYF | TGTGCCATCAGTATGACAGGGGTCACAGATACGCAGTATTTT
TRBJ1-6 | TRBV6-5 | . | . | CASRTSGVGNSPLHF | TGTGCCAGCAGAACTTCCGGGGTAGGAAATTCACCCCTCCACTTT
TRBJ1-6 | TRBV7-2 | . | . | CASSLVTGFNSPLHF | TGTGCCAGCAGCTTAGTGACCGGGTTCAATTCACCCCTCCACTTT
TRBJ2-3 | TRBV9 | . | . | CASSVAAGFDTQYF | TGTGCCAGCAGCGTAGCAGCAGGGTTCGATACGCAGTATTTT
TRBJ1-6 | TRBV7-9 | once | . | CASSPDPVGNSPLHF | TGTGCCAGCAGCCCCGACCCGGTGGGCAATTCACCCCTCCACTTT
TRBJ2-3 | TRBV21-1 | . | . | CASSKGLAGGRADTQYF | TGTGCCAGCAGCAAGGGACTAGCGGGGGGCCGCGCAGATACGCAGTATTTT
TRBJ2-3 | TRBV19 | . | TRBD2 | CASGKRGSTDTQYF | TGTGCCAGCGGGAAGCGGGGAAGCACAGATACGCAGTATTTT
TRBJ2-7 | TRBV6-6 | . | . | CASSYSQGQGQYF | TGTGCCAGCAGTTACTCGCAGGGGCAGGGTCAGTACTTC
TRBJ1-2 | TRBV7-3 | . | . | CASSLSGGNYYGYTF | TGTGCCAGCAGCTTATCCGGGGGAAACTACTATGGCTACACCTTC
TRBJ1-5 | TRBV19 | many | TRBD1 | CASRGTGGSNQPQHF | TGTGCCAGTAGGGGGACAGGGGGTAGCAATCAGCCCCAGCATTTT
TRBJ2-5 | TRBV24-1 | . | . | CATSDGRQVEETQYF | TGTGCCACCAGTGATGGACGACAGGTAGAAGAGACCCAGTACTTC
TRBJ1-2 | TRBV7-9 | . | . | CASSLEGGGYTF | TGTGCCAGCAGCTTAGAGGGCGGGGGCTACACCTTC
TRBJ2-3 | TRBV7-9 | . | TRBD2 | CASSPRTSGGPSTDTQYF | TGTGCCAGCAGCCCCCGGACTAGCGGGGGACCAAGCACAGATACGCAGTATTTT
TRBJ1-5 | TRBV28 | . | TRBD1 | CASSAGQGGQPQHF | TGTGCCAGCAGCGCGGGACAGGGGGGCCAGCCCCAGCATTTT
TRBJ2-5 | TRBV6-5 | . | . | CASSYSGVGGKTQYF | TGTGCCAGCAGTTACTCGGGTGTTGGCGGAAAGACCCAGTACTTC
TRBJ2-7 | TRBV7-9 | . | . | CASSLAGGASYEQYF | TGTGCCAGCAGCTTAGCTGGGGGGGCCTCCTACGAGCAGTACTTC
TRBJ1-2 | TRBV24-1 | few | TRBD1 | CATSDPGGSYGYTF | TGTGCCACCAGTGATCCAGGGGGCTCGTATGGCTACACCTTC
TRBJ2-2 | TRBV7-9 | . | TRBD1 | CASSYGTGGTGELFF | TGTGCCAGCAGCTACGGGACAGGGGGAACCGGGGAGCTGTTTTTT
TRBJ1-5 | TRBV6-1 | . | . | CASSDRGISNQPQHF | TGTGCCAGCAGTGATCGAGGGATTAGCAATCAGCCCCAGCATTTT
TRBJ1-2 | TRBV19 | . | . | CASSMGHGDYGYTF | TGTGCCAGTAGTATGGGGCACGGAGACTATGGCTACACCTTC
TRBJ2-3 | TRBV24-1 | once | TRBD2 | CATSASGGGTDTQYF | TGTGCCACCAGTGCTAGCGGGGGAGGCACAGATACGCAGTATTTT
TRBJ2-7 | TRBV9 | . | . | CASSVERKAGDTYEQYF | TGTGCCAGCAGCGTAGAGAGGAAGGCAGGGGACACCTACGAGCAGTACTTC
TRBJ1-2 | TRBV12-3/TRBV12-4 | once | TRBD1 | CASGPQGRGYTF | TGTGCCAGCGGACCACAGGGGAGGGGCTACACCTTC
TRBJ1-1 | TRBV4-1 | . | . | CASSQPTEAFF | TGCGCCAGCAGCCAACCAACTGAAGCTTTCTTT
TRBJ2-3 | TRBV7-9 | few | TRBD1 | CASSSTGGADTQYF | TGTGCCAGCAGCTCGACAGGGGGCGCAGATACGCAGTATTTT
TRBJ1-4 | TRBV5-1 | few | . | CASSLLPNEKLFF | TGCGCCAGCAGCTTGCTTCCTAATGAAAAACTGTTTTTT
TRBJ2-3 | TRBV6-5 | . | . | CASRGRGTTDTQYF | TGTGCCAGCAGGGGTCGGGGGACCACAGATACGCAGTATTTT
TRBJ1-2 | TRBV5-1 | . | . | CASSYDSYGYTF | TGCGCCAGCAGCTATGACAGCTATGGCTACACCTTC
TRBJ1-5 | TRBV2 | few | . | CASSETAGRNQPQHF | TGTGCCAGCAGTGAAACGGCGGGTAGGAATCAGCCCCAGCATTTT
TRBJ2-5 | TRBV18 | . | . | CASSPRWFGETQYF | TGTGCCAGCTCACCGCGCTGGTTTGGAGAGACCCAGTACTTC
TRBJ1-1 | TRBV6-4 | . | . | CASSLQKNTEAFF | TGTGCCAGCAGTTTACAGAAGAACACTGAAGCTTTCTTT
TRBJ1-3 | TRBV10-3 | . | . | CAISETVTISGNTIYF | TGTGCCATCAGTGAGACAGTCACAATATCTGGAAACACCATATATTTT
TRBJ1-2 | TRBV5-5 | . | TRBD1 | CASSLDRGENGYTF | TGTGCCAGCAGCCTTGACAGGGGGGAAAATGGCTACACCTTC
TRBJ1-2 | TRBV18 | . | . | CASSPTQGLGNGYTF | TGTGCCAGCTCACCGACACAGGGTCTAGGAAATGGCTACACCTTC
TRBJ1-3 | TRBV5-1 | once | . | CASSLGGSGNTIYF | TGCGCCAGCAGCTTGGGAGGGTCTGGAAACACCATATATTTT
TRBJ2-3 | TRBV3-1/TRBV3-2 | . | . | CASSQGVTYTDTQYF | TGTGCCAGCAGCCAAGGTGTTACCTACACAGATACGCAGTATTTT
TRBJ1-5 | TRBV12-5 | . | TRBD1 | CASGLGQGGQPQHF | TGTGCTAGTGGTTTGGGACAGGGAGGACAGCCCCAGCATTTT